These T cell receptor beta chains were read from a single sample in a study of shared clonotypes between healthy human individuals. Method: immunoSEQ multiplex PCR; TCRdb's copy keeps in-frame clones and lacks some. The sample has millions of clones; just under 95% are singletons. Specimen: naive CD8+ T cells sorted from blood. These receptors all come from a man between 18 and 35 years old in good health. Each CDR3 is given with its conserved first and last residue. D genes are given only for firm matches. Some rows have no size entry. The others give once, few or many, or a class for an expanded clone.

d_call: -; clone_size: -; j_call: TRBJ2-7; v_call: TRBV11-2; cdr3_aa: CASSFTIEDTVSQYF; cdr3_nt: TGTGCCAGCAGCTTTACTATCGAGGACACCGTTTCGCAGTACTTC
d_call: TRBD2; clone_size: -; j_call: TRBJ2-5; v_call: TRBV4-1; cdr3_aa: CASSQWIAGVQETQYF; cdr3_nt: TGCGCCAGCAGCCAGTGGATAGCGGGGGTGCAAGAGACCCAGTACTTC
d_call: -; clone_size: -; j_call: TRBJ2-7; v_call: TRBV6-5; cdr3_aa: CASSYFSGSLSYEQYF; cdr3_nt: TGTGCCAGCAGTTATTTCAGCGGAAGCCTCTCCTACGAGCAGTACTTC
d_call: TRBD1; clone_size: -; j_call: TRBJ2-7; v_call: TRBV9; cdr3_aa: CASSAEDRARDEQYF; cdr3_nt: TGTGCCAGCAGCGCAGAAGACAGGGCTCGAGACGAGCAGTACTTC
d_call: -; clone_size: -; j_call: TRBJ2-7; v_call: TRBV15; cdr3_aa: CATSRSTVDYEQYF; cdr3_nt: TGTGCCACCAGCAGATCGACGGTAGACTACGAGCAGTACTTC
d_call: -; clone_size: -; j_call: TRBJ1-5; v_call: TRBV18; cdr3_aa: CASSPAGVDQPQHF; cdr3_nt: TGTGCCAGCTCACCGGCGGGGGTGGATCAGCCCCAGCATTTT
d_call: TRBD1; clone_size: once; j_call: TRBJ2-2; v_call: TRBV6-5; cdr3_aa: CASSWGQGDTGELFF; cdr3_nt: TGTGCCAGCAGTTGGGGACAGGGGGACACCGGGGAGCTGTTTTTT
d_call: -; clone_size: -; j_call: TRBJ2-3; v_call: TRBV4-3; cdr3_aa: CASSQDLGQEFTDTQYF; cdr3_nt: TGCGCCAGCAGCCAAGATCTGGGACAAGAATTCACAGATACGCAGTATTTT
d_call: -; clone_size: -; j_call: TRBJ2-5; v_call: TRBV4-3; cdr3_aa: CASSQEARGTEETQYF; cdr3_nt: TGCGCCAGCAGCCAAGAGGCCCGGGGGACGGAGGAGACCCAGTACTTC
d_call: -; clone_size: -; j_call: TRBJ2-2; v_call: TRBV5-6; cdr3_aa: CASSFYGIQSLTGELFF; cdr3_nt: TGTGCCAGCAGCTTTTACGGGATCCAAAGCCTCACCGGGGAGCTGTTTTTT
d_call: -; clone_size: -; j_call: TRBJ1-2; v_call: TRBV4-1; cdr3_aa: CASSQVWGDYGYTF; cdr3_nt: TGCGCCAGCAGCCAAGTATGGGGGGACTATGGCTACACCTTC
d_call: -; clone_size: once; j_call: TRBJ2-7; v_call: TRBV29-1; cdr3_aa: CSVGSGSYEQYF; cdr3_nt: TGCAGCGTTGGATCAGGGTCCTACGAGCAGTACTTC
d_call: -; clone_size: once; j_call: TRBJ1-1; v_call: TRBV19; cdr3_aa: CASSENRGREAFF; cdr3_nt: TGTGCCAGTAGCGAAAACCGGGGACGTGAAGCTTTCTTT
d_call: TRBD2; clone_size: once; j_call: TRBJ2-7; v_call: TRBV4-1; cdr3_aa: CASSQGRGGTYEQYF; cdr3_nt: TGCGCCAGCAGCCAAGGGCGCGGGGGAACCTACGAGCAGTACTTC
d_call: -; clone_size: -; j_call: TRBJ1-2; v_call: TRBV27; cdr3_aa: CASSLGGSIPGYTF; cdr3_nt: TGTGCCAGCAGTTTGGGGGGCTCCATCCCTGGCTACACCTTC
d_call: -; clone_size: -; j_call: TRBJ2-3; v_call: TRBV7-9; cdr3_aa: CASSLALTDTQYF; cdr3_nt: TGTGCCAGCAGCTTAGCGCTCACAGATACGCAGTATTTT
d_call: -; clone_size: -; j_call: TRBJ2-7; v_call: TRBV5-6; cdr3_aa: CASSPLWPEVYEQYF; cdr3_nt: TGTGCCAGCAGCCCCCTTTGGCCAGAGGTCTACGAGCAGTACTTC
d_call: -; clone_size: -; j_call: TRBJ2-2; v_call: TRBV29-1; cdr3_aa: CSVEDNTGELFF; cdr3_nt: TGCAGCGTTGAAGATAACACCGGGGAGCTGTTTTTT
d_call: TRBD2; clone_size: once; j_call: TRBJ2-3; v_call: TRBV7-6; cdr3_aa: CASSRTSGTTDTQYF; cdr3_nt: TGTGCCAGCAGCAGGACTAGCGGGACCACAGATACGCAGTATTTT
d_call: -; clone_size: once; j_call: TRBJ2-2; v_call: TRBV11-3; cdr3_aa: CASSSEITGELFF; cdr3_nt: TGTGCCAGCAGCTCCGAAATAACCGGGGAGCTGTTTTTT
d_call: TRBD1; clone_size: -; j_call: TRBJ1-1; v_call: TRBV6-6; cdr3_aa: CASSGQGATEAFF; cdr3_nt: TGTGCCAGCAGCGGACAGGGGGCAACTGAAGCTTTCTTT
d_call: -; clone_size: -; j_call: TRBJ1-2; v_call: TRBV4-1; cdr3_aa: CASSPRGGGNYGYTF; cdr3_nt: TGCGCCAGCAGCCCCCGCGGGGGCGGAAACTATGGCTACACCTTC
d_call: TRBD1; clone_size: -; j_call: TRBJ1-5; v_call: TRBV5-1; cdr3_aa: CASSPQGGGNQPQHF; cdr3_nt: TGCGCCAGCAGCCCACAGGGGGGAGGCAATCAGCCCCAGCATTTT
d_call: -; clone_size: -; j_call: TRBJ1-2; v_call: TRBV6-1; cdr3_aa: CASSELRPIRGKGDGYTF; cdr3_nt: TGTGCCAGCAGTGAACTCCGCCCAATCAGGGGTAAGGGCGATGGCTACACCTTC
d_call: -; clone_size: -; j_call: TRBJ1-2; v_call: TRBV5-5; cdr3_aa: CASSLVWGANYGYTF; cdr3_nt: TGTGCCAGCAGCTTGGTATGGGGGGCGAACTATGGCTACACCTTC
d_call: -; clone_size: -; j_call: TRBJ1-1; v_call: TRBV7-9; cdr3_aa: CASSLEVGPGFMNTEAFF; cdr3_nt: TGTGCCAGCAGCTTAGAAGTCGGCCCAGGGTTCATGAACACTGAAGCTTTCTTT
d_call: TRBD1; clone_size: once; j_call: TRBJ2-7; v_call: TRBV7-6; cdr3_aa: CASSPGQAGYEQYF; cdr3_nt: TGTGCCAGCAGCCCAGGACAGGCCGGTTACGAGCAGTACTTC
d_call: TRBD1; clone_size: -; j_call: TRBJ2-1; v_call: TRBV5-5; cdr3_aa: CASRQGAAYNEQFF; cdr3_nt: TGTGCCAGCAGGCAGGGGGCTGCCTACAATGAGCAGTTCTTC
d_call: TRBD1; clone_size: -; j_call: TRBJ2-5; v_call: TRBV28; cdr3_aa: CASSPPTGGQETQYF; cdr3_nt: TGTGCCAGCAGTCCCCCGACAGGGGGTCAAGAGACCCAGTACTTC
d_call: -; clone_size: -; j_call: TRBJ1-5; v_call: TRBV19; cdr3_aa: CASSIGAGNQPQHF; cdr3_nt: TGTGCCAGTAGTATAGGGGCGGGTAATCAGCCCCAGCATTTT
d_call: -; clone_size: -; j_call: TRBJ1-3; v_call: TRBV9; cdr3_aa: CASSVEMGPGNTIYF; cdr3_nt: TGTGCCAGCAGCGTCGAGATGGGACCTGGAAACACCATATATTTT
d_call: -; clone_size: -; j_call: TRBJ1-1; v_call: TRBV5-6; cdr3_aa: CASSLEWAGSTEAFF; cdr3_nt: TGTGCCAGCAGCTTGGAGTGGGCGGGGAGCACTGAAGCTTTCTTT
d_call: -; clone_size: once; j_call: TRBJ2-3; v_call: TRBV9; cdr3_aa: CASSGASDTDTQYF; cdr3_nt: TGTGCCAGCAGCGGGGCTAGCGACACAGATACGCAGTATTTT
d_call: TRBD2; clone_size: -; j_call: TRBJ2-3; v_call: TRBV7-3; cdr3_aa: CASSFLAGDPSTDTQYF; cdr3_nt: TGTGCCAGCAGCTTCCTAGCGGGGGATCCTAGCACAGATACGCAGTATTTT
d_call: -; clone_size: once; j_call: TRBJ1-2; v_call: TRBV27; cdr3_aa: CASGAYSRNYGYTF; cdr3_nt: TGTGCCAGCGGGGCCTACTCGCGGAACTATGGCTACACCTTC
d_call: -; clone_size: -; j_call: TRBJ2-7; v_call: TRBV2; cdr3_aa: CASSETPGNEQYF; cdr3_nt: TGTGCCAGCAGTGAGACCCCGGGAAACGAGCAGTACTTC
d_call: TRBD2; clone_size: few; j_call: TRBJ2-1; v_call: TRBV5-1; cdr3_aa: CASSGLAGGPVYNEQFF; cdr3_nt: TGCGCCAGCAGCGGACTAGCGGGGGGGCCCGTCTACAATGAGCAGTTCTTC
d_call: -; clone_size: -; j_call: TRBJ2-3; v_call: TRBV6-7; cdr3_aa: CASSYLNFDVSTDTQYF; cdr3_nt: TGTGCCAGCAGTTACCTTAACTTTGACGTTAGCACAGATACGCAGTATTTT
d_call: TRBD1; clone_size: -; j_call: TRBJ1-4; v_call: TRBV6-5; cdr3_aa: CACRQGEGEKLFF; cdr3_nt: TGTGCCTGCCGACAGGGTGAAGGGGAAAAACTGTTTTTT
d_call: TRBD2; clone_size: -; j_call: TRBJ2-1; v_call: TRBV19; cdr3_aa: CASSMFSGSSYNEQFF; cdr3_nt: TGTGCCAGTAGTATGTTTAGCGGGAGCTCCTACAATGAGCAGTTCTTC
d_call: -; clone_size: -; j_call: TRBJ1-2; v_call: TRBV10-3; cdr3_aa: CAISGPSGTQNYGYTF; cdr3_nt: TGTGCCATCAGTGGCCCGTCCGGGACTCAGAACTATGGCTACACCTTC